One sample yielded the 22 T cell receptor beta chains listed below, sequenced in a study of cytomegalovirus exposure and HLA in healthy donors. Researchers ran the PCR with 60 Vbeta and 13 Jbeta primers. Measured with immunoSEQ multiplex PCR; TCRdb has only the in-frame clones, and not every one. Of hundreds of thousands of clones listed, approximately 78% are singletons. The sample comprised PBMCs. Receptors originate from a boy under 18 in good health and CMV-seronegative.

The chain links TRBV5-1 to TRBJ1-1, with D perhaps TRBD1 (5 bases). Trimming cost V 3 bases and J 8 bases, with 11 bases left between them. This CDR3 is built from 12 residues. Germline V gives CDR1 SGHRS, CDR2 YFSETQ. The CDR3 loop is CASSWGGEEAFF. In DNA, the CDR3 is TGCGCCAGCAGCTGGGGGGGGGAGGAAGCTTTCTTT.

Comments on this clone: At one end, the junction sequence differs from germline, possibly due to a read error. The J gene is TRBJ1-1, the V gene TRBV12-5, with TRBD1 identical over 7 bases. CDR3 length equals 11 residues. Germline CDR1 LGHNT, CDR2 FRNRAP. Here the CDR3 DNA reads TGTGCTAGTGGGAGGGGACAGAGCTACCATTTT. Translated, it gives CASGRGQSYHF. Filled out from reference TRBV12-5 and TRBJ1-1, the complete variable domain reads DARVTQTPRHKVTEMGQEVTMRCQPILGHNTVFWYRQTMMQGLELLAYFRNRAPLDDSGMPKDRFSAEMPDATLATLKIQPSEPRDSAVYFCASGRGQSYHFGQGTRLTVV.

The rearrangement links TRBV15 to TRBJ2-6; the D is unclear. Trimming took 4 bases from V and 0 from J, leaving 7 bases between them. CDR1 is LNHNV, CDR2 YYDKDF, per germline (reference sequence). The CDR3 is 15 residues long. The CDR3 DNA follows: TGTGCCACCAGCATAGACCTCTCTGGGGCCAACGTCCTGACTTTC. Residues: CATSIDLSGANVLTF.

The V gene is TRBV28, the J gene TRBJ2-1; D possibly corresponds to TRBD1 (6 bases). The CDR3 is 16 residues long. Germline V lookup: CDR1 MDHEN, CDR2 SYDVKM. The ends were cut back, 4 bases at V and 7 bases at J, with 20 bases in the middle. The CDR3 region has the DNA TGTGCCAGCAGTTGGTCGACAGGCGATTTGGGGAATGAGCAGTTCTTC. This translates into CASSWSTGDLGNEQFF.

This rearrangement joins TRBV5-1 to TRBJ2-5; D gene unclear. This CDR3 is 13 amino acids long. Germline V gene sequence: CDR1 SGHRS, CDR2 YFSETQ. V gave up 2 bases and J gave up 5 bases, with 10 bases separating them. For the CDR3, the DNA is TGCGCCAGCAGCTTAAGCAGGTTGGAGACCCAGTACTTC. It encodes CASSLSRLETQYF.

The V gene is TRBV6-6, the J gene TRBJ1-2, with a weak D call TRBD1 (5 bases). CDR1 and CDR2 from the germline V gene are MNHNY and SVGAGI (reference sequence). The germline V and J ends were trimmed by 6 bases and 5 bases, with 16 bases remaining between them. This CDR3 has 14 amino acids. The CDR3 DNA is TGTGCCAGCAGCTATGACTCAAGACAGTATGGCTACACCTTC. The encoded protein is CASSYDSRQYGYTF.

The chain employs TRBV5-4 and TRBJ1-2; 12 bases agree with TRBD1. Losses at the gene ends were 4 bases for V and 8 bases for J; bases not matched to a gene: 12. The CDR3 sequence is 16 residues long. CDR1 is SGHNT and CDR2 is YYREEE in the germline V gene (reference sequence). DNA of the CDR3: TGTGCCAGCAGCCCCGGAGGGGGACAGGGGGCCTTCGGCTACACCTTC. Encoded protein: CASSPGGGQGAFGYTF.

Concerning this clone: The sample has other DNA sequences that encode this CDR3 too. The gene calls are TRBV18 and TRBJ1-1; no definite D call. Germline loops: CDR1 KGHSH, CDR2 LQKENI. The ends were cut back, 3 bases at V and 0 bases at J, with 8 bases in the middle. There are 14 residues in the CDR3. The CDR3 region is CASSPSGMNTEAFF. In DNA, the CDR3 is TGTGCCAGCTCACCTTCAGGAATGAACACTGAAGCTTTCTTT.

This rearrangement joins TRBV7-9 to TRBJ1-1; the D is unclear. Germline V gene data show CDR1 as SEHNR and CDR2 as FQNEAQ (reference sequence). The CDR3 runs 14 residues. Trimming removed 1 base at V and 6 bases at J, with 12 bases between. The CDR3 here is CASSLGQISAEAFF. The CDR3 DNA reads TGTGCCAGCAGCTTAGGGCAGATCAGCGCTGAAGCTTTCTTT. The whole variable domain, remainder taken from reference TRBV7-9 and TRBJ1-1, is DTGVSQNPRHKITKRGQNVTFRCDPISEHNRLYWYRQTLGQGPEFLTYFQNEAQLEKSRLLSDRFSAERPKGSFSTLEIQRTEQGDSAMYLCASSLGQISAEAFFGQGTRLTVV.

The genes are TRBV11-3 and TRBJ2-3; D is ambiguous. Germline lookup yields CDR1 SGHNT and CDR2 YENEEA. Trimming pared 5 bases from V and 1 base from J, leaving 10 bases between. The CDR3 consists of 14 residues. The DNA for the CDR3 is TGTGCCAGCAGCCCCGGTCGAGGCACAGATACGCAGTATTTT. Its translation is CASSPGRGTDTQYF. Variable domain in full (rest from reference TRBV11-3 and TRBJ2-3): EAGVVQSPRYKIIEKKQPVAFWCNPISGHNTLYWYLQNLGQGPELLIRYENEEAVDDSQLPKDRFSAERLKGVDSTLKIQPAELGDSAVYLCASSPGRGTDTQYFGPGTRLTVL.

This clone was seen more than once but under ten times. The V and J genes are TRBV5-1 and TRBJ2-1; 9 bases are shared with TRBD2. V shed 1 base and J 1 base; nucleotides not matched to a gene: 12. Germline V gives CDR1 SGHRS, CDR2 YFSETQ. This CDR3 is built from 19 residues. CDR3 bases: TGCGCCAGCAGCTTGAATCCCCTAGCGGGGCAAAGTTCCTACAATGAGCAGTTCTTC. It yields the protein CASSLNPLAGQSSYNEQFF.

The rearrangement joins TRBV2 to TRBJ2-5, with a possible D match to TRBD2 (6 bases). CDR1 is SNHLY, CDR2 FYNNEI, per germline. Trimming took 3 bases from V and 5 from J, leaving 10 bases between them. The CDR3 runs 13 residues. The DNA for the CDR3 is TGTGCCAGCAGTGACGTGGCGGGGGAGACCCAGTACTTC. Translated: CASSDVAGETQYF.

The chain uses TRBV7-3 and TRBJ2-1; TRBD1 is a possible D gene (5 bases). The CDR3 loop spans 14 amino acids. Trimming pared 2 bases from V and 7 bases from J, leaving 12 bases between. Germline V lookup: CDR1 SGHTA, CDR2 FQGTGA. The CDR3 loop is CASSLARAANEQFF. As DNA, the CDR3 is TGTGCCAGCAGCTTAGCCAGGGCAGCGAATGAGCAGTTCTTC.

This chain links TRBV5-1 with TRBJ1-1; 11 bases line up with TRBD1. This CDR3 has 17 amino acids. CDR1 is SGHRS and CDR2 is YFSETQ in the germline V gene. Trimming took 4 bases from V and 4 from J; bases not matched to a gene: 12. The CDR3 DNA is TGCGCCAGCAGCCCCGGACAGGGGGCCATCTTGACCACTGAAGCTTTCTTT. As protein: CASSPGQGAILTTEAFF. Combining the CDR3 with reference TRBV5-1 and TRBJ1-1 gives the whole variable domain KAGVTQTPRYLIKTRGQQVTLSCSPISGHRSVSWYQQTPGQGLQFLFEYFSETQRNKGNFPGRFSGRQFSNSRSEMNVSTLELGDSALYLCASSPGQGAILTTEAFFGQGTRLTVV.

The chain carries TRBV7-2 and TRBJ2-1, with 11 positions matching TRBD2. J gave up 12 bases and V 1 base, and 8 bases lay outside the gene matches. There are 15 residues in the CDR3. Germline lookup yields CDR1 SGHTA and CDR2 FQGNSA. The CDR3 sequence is CASSLELAGADGQFF. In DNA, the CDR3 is TGTGCCAGCAGCTTAGAACTAGCGGGGGCCGATGGGCAGTTCTTC.

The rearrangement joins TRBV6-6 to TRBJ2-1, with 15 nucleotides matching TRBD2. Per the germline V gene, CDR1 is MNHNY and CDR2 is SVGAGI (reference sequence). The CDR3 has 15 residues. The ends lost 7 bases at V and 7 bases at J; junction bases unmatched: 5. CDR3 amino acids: CASTRTSGRGNEQFF. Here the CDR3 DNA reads TGTGCCAGCACCCGGACTAGCGGGAGGGGAAATGAGCAGTTCTTC.

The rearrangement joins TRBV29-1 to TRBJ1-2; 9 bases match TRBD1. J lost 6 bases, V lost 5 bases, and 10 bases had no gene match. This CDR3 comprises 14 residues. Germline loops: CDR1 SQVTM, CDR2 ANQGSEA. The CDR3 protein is CSVHRGRERNGYTF. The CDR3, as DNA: TGCAGCGTTCACAGGGGGCGCGAAAGGAATGGCTACACCTTC.

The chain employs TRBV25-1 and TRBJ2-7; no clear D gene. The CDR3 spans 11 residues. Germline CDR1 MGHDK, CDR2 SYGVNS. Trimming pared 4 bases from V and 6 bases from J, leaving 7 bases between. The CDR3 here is CASSAGLEQYF. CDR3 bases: TGTGCCAGCAGTGCTGGGCTCGAGCAGTACTTC.

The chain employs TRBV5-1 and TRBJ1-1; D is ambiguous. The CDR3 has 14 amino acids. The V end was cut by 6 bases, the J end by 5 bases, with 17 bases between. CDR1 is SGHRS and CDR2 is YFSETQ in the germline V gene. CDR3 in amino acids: CASTRSSGETEAFF. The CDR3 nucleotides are TGCGCCAGCACCCGCTCTTCCGGGGAAACTGAAGCTTTCTTT.

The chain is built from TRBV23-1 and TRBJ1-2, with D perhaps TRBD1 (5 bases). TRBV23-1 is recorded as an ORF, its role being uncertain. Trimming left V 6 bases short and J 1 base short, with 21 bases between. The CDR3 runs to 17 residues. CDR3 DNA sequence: TGCGCCAGCAGCCGGAGAGGTTGCCGGGACTGTAACTATGGCTACACCTTC. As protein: CASSRRGCRDCNYGYTF.

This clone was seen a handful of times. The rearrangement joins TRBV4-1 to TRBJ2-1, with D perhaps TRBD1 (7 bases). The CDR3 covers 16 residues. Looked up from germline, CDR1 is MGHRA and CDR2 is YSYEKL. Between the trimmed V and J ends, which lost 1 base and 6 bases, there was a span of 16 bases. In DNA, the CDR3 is TGCGCCAGCAGCCAAGGGGGGCAGGGGGAGGTCAATGAGCAGTTCTTC. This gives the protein CASSQGGQGEVNEQFF.

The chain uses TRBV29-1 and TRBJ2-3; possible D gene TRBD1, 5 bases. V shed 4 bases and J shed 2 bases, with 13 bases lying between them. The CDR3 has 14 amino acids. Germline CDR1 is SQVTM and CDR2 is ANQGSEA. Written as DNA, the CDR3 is TGCAGCGTTGTGGGGCCCGTCCTCACAGATACGCAGTATTTT. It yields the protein CSVVGPVLTDTQYF.